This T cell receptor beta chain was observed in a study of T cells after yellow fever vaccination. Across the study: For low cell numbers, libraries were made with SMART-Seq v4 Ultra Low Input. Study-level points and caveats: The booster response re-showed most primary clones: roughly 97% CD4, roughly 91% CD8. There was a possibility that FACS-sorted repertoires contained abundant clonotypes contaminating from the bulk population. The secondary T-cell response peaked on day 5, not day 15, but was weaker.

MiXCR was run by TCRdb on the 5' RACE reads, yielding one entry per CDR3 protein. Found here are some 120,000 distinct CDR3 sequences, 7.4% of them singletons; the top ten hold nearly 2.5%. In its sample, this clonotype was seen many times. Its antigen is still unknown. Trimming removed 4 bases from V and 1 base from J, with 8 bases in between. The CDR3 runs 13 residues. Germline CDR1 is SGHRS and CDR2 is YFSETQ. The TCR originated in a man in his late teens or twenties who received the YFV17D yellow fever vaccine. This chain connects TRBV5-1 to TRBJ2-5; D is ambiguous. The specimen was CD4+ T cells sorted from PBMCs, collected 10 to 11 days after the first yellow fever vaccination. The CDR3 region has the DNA TGCGCCAGCAGCCAAAGTTTCCAAGAGACCCAGTACTTC. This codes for CASSQSFQETQYF.